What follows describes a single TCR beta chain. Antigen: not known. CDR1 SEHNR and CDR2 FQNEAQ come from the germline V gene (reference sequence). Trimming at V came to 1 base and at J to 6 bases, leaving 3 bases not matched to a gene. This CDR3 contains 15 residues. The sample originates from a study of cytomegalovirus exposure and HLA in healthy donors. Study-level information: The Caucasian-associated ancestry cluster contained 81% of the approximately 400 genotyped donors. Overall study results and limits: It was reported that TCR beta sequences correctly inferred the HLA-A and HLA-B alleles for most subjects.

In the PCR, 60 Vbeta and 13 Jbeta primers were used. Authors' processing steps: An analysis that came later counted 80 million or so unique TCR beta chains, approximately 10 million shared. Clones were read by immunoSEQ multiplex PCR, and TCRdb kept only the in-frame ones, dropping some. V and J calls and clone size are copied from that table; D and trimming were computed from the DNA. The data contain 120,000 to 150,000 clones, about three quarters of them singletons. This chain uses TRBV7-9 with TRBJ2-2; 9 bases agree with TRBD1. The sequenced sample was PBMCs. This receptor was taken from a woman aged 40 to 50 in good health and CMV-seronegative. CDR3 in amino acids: CASSLDGTGSGELFF. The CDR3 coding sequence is TGTGCCAGCAGCTTAGACGGGACAGGGTCCGGGGAGCTGTTTTTT.